One sample yielded the 13 T cell receptor beta chains listed below, sequenced in a study of OX40 agonist ivuxolimab in advanced cancers. Some clones are missing from TCRdb's copy, which holds only in-frame ones; the method was immunoSEQ multiplex PCR. The table shows some 42,000 clones, with around 91% occurring only once. Sequencing used CD4+ or CD8+ T cells sorted from blood, obtained in a trial of the OX40 agonist ivuxolimab. The receptors were sampled from an adult with an advanced solid tumor such as melanoma, head and neck, liver or kidney cancer.

V and J are TRBV6-1 and TRBJ1-4, with D possibly TRBD1 on 5 matching bases. Germline loops: CDR1 MNHNS, CDR2 SASEGT. V gave up 4 bases and J gave up 0 bases, with 12 bases separating them. CDR3 length: 16 residues. This CDR3 is CASSVDIRSTNEKLFF. The DNA of the CDR3 is TGTGCCAGCAGTGTGGACATACGGTCAACTAATGAAAAACTGTTTTTT.

The chain is built from TRBV19 and TRBJ1-5; no firm D call. This CDR3 spans 18 amino acids. V was pared by 6 bases and J by 3 bases, with 24 bases between. Germline assignment: CDR1 LNHDA and CDR2 SQIVND (reference sequence). The CDR3 DNA follows: TGTGCCAGTAGCCCCTCGGGAGCACCCCGGCGGGCCAATCAGCCCCAGCATTTT. This sequence encodes CASSPSGAPRRANQPQHF.

The rearrangement joins TRBV6-5 to TRBJ1-6; D possibly corresponds to TRBD1 (5 bases). The germline gives CDR1 MNHEY, CDR2 SVGAGI. The CDR3 is made up of 16 amino acids. V lost 0 bases, J lost 10 bases, and 16 bases lay in between. CDR3 in amino acids: CASSYSNQGIRSPLHF. In nucleotides, the CDR3 is TGTGCCAGCAGTTACTCCAATCAGGGAATACGGTCACCCCTCCACTTT.

V usage is TRBV10-3 and J usage is TRBJ1-1, with TRBD1 identical over 7 bases. This CDR3 is 16 amino acids long. Germline V CDR1 and CDR2: ENHRY, SYGVKD. With V trimmed by 7 bases and J by 1 base, 12 bases remained unmatched. The CDR3 loop reads CAINEKGARGNTEAFF. As DNA, the CDR3 is TGTGCCATCAATGAAAAGGGGGCGAGAGGGAACACTGAAGCTTTCTTT.

About this clone itself: At the DNA level, this CDR3 is encoded by other sequences in the same sample as well. The gene calls are TRBV27 and TRBJ2-5; the D is unclear. V lost 8 bases and J 0 bases, leaving 10 bases between the germline ends. The CDR3 is 13 amino acids. Germline V gene data show CDR1 as MNHEY and CDR2 as SMNVEV (reference sequence). CDR3 sequence (DNA): TGTGCCAGCTCCTTTCGGCACCAAGAGACCCAGTACTTC. This gives the protein CASSFRHQETQYF.

The chain employs TRBV19 and TRBJ1-2; no clear D gene. Trimming stripped 3 bases from V and 4 bases from J, with 15 bases between. This CDR3 region has 15 residues. Germline lookup yields CDR1 LNHDA and CDR2 SQIVND (reference sequence). The CDR3 sequence: CASSIVTEASYGYTF. In nucleotides, the CDR3 is TGTGCCAGTAGTATTGTCACAGAAGCAAGCTATGGCTACACCTTC.

The chain joins TRBV6-1 to TRBJ2-2; TRBD1 matches at 9 bases. J gave up 3 bases and V 8 bases, and 7 bases lay outside the gene matches. The CDR3 is 15 residues long. From germline, CDR1 is MNHNS and CDR2 SASEGT. The CDR3 nucleotides are TGTGCCAGCCTTCTAGGGACAGGGTACACCGGGGAGCTGTTTTTT. As protein: CASLLGTGYTGELFF.

The gene calls are TRBV28 and TRBJ2-3, with unresolved D. The V gene lost 5 bases and the J gene lost 4 bases, with 13 bases spanning the gap. Germline V gene sequence: CDR1 MDHEN, CDR2 SYDVKM. CDR3 length: 14 amino acids. The chain's CDR3 is CASSPSGWADTQYF. DNA for the CDR3: TGTGCCAGCAGTCCAAGTGGTTGGGCAGATACGCAGTATTTT.

This clone was seen only once. The chain joins TRBV4-3 to TRBJ2-2; no clear D. The CDR3 sequence is 11 residues long. The germline V gene has CDR1 LGHNA and CDR2 YSLEER. V was cut by 2 bases and J by 7 bases, with 2 bases left in between. The CDR3 here is CASSQHGELFF. The CDR3 DNA sequence: TGCGCCAGCAGCCAACACGGGGAGCTGTTTTTT.

Only one count was recorded for this clone. CDR3 sequence reads: CASSLGYGQFQPQHF. CDR3 coding DNA: TGTGCCAGCAGCTTAGGATACGGACAGTTTCAGCCCCAGCATTTT. The chain joins TRBV7-2 to TRBJ1-5, with D possibly being TRBD1 (6 bases). The CDR3 runs to 15 residues. From germline, CDR1 is SGHTA and CDR2 FQGNSA. V lost 1 base to trimming and J lost 6 bases, with 13 bases between them.

This clone was detected a few times. The chain uses TRBV11-1 and TRBJ1-1; a possible D gene is TRBD1 (5 bases). The CDR3 runs 13 residues. CDR1 and CDR2 (germline): SGHAT, FQDESV (reference sequence). V was shortened by 5 bases and J by 6 bases, with 13 bases between the two germline ends. CDR3 DNA: TGTGCCAGCAGCACAACAGGAGGCGCTGAAGCTTTCTTT. Translated, it gives CASSTTGGAEAFF. Filled out from reference TRBV11-1 and TRBJ1-1, the complete variable domain reads EAEVAQSPRYKITEKSQAVAFWCDPISGHATLYWYRQILGQGPELLVQFQDESVVDDSQLPKDRFSAERLKGVDSTLKIQPAELGDSAMYLCASSTTGGAEAFFGQGTRLTVV.

The chain is built from TRBV5-6 and TRBJ1-6; perhaps TRBD1 as D (6 bases). The CDR3 is 13 amino acids. V was pared by 7 bases and J by 8 bases, with 13 bases between. In germline, CDR1 is SGHDT, CDR2 YYEEEE. CDR3: CASSGVPDSPLHF. DNA of the CDR3: TGTGCCAGCTCAGGGGTGCCCGATTCACCCCTCCACTTT.

The rearrangement joins TRBV30 to TRBJ1-1; TRBD1 might be the D (5 bases). Germline V gene sequence: CDR1 GTSNPN, CDR2 SVGIG (reference sequence). This CDR3 region has 13 residues. V lost 6 bases to trimming and J lost 6 bases, with 17 bases between them. CDR3: CACTRGPPAEAFF. CDR3 coding DNA: TGTGCCTGCACACGGGGCCCCCCGGCTGAAGCTTTCTTT.